The rows below give T cell receptor beta chains drawn from one sample of a study of cytomegalovirus exposure and HLA in healthy donors. Generated by immunoSEQ multiplex PCR, the TCRdb table keeps only in-frame clones and is missing some. The sample includes approximately 150,000 clones, roughly 80% of them seen just once. The sequenced sample consisted of PBMCs. The source is a man in his thirties or forties in good health and CMV-seropositive. The CDR3 runs from the conserved cysteine through the conserved F or W. Each record gives: J gene, D gene, clone size, V gene, CDR3 DNA, CDR3 protein. The D gene is left open where the match is weak. Only some rows state a clone size, as once, few, many or a class for expanded clones.

TRBJ2-1,TRBD2,NA,TRBV15,TGTGCCACCAGCAGAGAAGGCCTAGCGGGGGGGCCCTCCTTCAATGAGCAGTTCTTC,CATSREGLAGGPSFNEQFF
TRBJ2-3,TRBD2,NA,TRBV19,TGTGCCAGTGGTTTACTGGCGGGGGACACAGATACGCAGTATTTT,CASGLLAGDTDTQYF
TRBJ2-1,TRBD2,NA,TRBV14,TGTGCCAGCAGCCACGGGACTAGCGGCTCATACAATGAGCAGTTCTTC,CASSHGTSGSYNEQFF
TRBJ2-7,TRBD2,NA,TRBV7-2,TGTGCCAGCACCTCCGGGGGGTCCTCCTACGAGCAGTACTTC,CASTSGGSSYEQYF
TRBJ2-2,NA,NA,TRBV12-5,TGTGCTAGTGGTTTGGTTCGCGGGGGCCATGACACCGGGGAGCTGTTTTTT,CASGLVRGGHDTGELFF
TRBJ1-5,NA,NA,TRBV10-3,TGTGCCATCACCCCGGGAAACAATCAGCCCCAGCATTTT,CAITPGNNQPQHF
TRBJ2-6,NA,NA,TRBV7-9,TGTGCCAGCAGCTCCGTATCTGGGGCCAACGTCCTGACTTTC,CASSSVSGANVLTF
TRBJ2-1,TRBD2,NA,TRBV5-1,TGCGCCAGCAGCCAAGAACTAGCGGGGAGTGGAAATGAGCAGTTCTTC,CASSQELAGSGNEQFF
TRBJ2-1,TRBD2,NA,TRBV9,TGTGCCAGCAGCGTAGACCCGCGGGGGGTATACAATGAGCAGTTCTTC,CASSVDPRGVYNEQFF
TRBJ2-5,NA,NA,TRBV20-1,TGCAGTGCTAGAATAGAGGCCCAGTACTTC,CSARIEAQYF
TRBJ2-7,TRBD1,NA,TRBV6-1,TGTGCCAGCAGTGAAAGGACAGGGGCGACCTATTTTTCCTACGAGCAGTACTTC,CASSERTGATYFSYEQYF
TRBJ1-5,TRBD1,once,TRBV6-1,TGTGCCAGCAGTGAAGGGACAGGGGGATTTCAGCCCCAGCATTTT,CASSEGTGGFQPQHF
TRBJ1-6,TRBD1,NA,TRBV10-3,TGTGCCATCAGTGAGGGGACAGGGGATAATTCACCCCTCCACTTT,CAISEGTGDNSPLHF
TRBJ1-2,NA,few,TRBV9,TGTGCCAGCAGCGTAAAGCAGGGTGAAGGCTACACCTTC,CASSVKQGEGYTF
TRBJ1-2,TRBD1,NA,TRBV5-6,TGTGCCAGCAGCTCGACAGGGGGGAACTATGGCTACACCTTC,CASSSTGGNYGYTF
TRBJ1-1,NA,NA,TRBV5-1,TGCGCCAGCAGCCCTGGACAATCCACTGAAGCTTTCTTT,CASSPGQSTEAFF
TRBJ1-6,TRBD1,once,TRBV19,TGTGCCAGCGCCGGGACAGGGGGTTCACCCCTCCACTTT,CASAGTGGSPLHF
TRBJ2-7,TRBD1,few,TRBV10-3,TGTGCCATCAGTGAGTCGACAGGGACCTACGAGCAGTACTTC,CAISESTGTYEQYF
TRBJ2-4,NA,NA,TRBV5-1,TGCGCCAGCAGCTGGGCAGGGGACAAAAACATTCAGTACTTC,CASSWAGDKNIQYF
TRBJ2-1,TRBD2,NA,TRBV9,TGTGCCAGCAGCCCTCGGCTAGCGGGAGTTTCTGAGCAGTTCTTC,CASSPRLAGVSEQFF
TRBJ1-5,TRBD1,NA,TRBV9,TGTGCCAGCAGCCGAGGGACAGGTCATCAGCCCCAGCATTTT,CASSRGTGHQPQHF
TRBJ2-5,TRBD1,NA,TRBV7-6,TGTGCCAGCAGCTACTACAGGGGAGAGACCCAGTACTTC,CASSYYRGETQYF
TRBJ2-7,NA,few,TRBV7-8,TGTGCCAGCACCGTTATGGCGGCCCAAAGTGGGGAGCAGTACTTC,CASTVMAAQSGEQYF
TRBJ2-5,TRBD1,few,TRBV5-4,TGTGCCAGCAGACGATATGGACAGGGACGAGAGACCCAGTACTTC,CASRRYGQGRETQYF
TRBJ2-7,TRBD2,NA,TRBV4-1,TGCGCCAGCAGCCAAGCGAGGCTAGCGGGGGGTCGGTACGAGCAGTACTTC,CASSQARLAGGRYEQYF
TRBJ1-3,NA,NA,TRBV7-9,TGTGCCAGCAGCCTCTGGGAGGCTGGAAACACCATATATTTT,CASSLWEAGNTIYF
TRBJ2-1,TRBD2,NA,TRBV5-1,TGCGCCAGCAGCTTGGTTACTAGCGGGAGGGGCAATGAGCAGTTCTTC,CASSLVTSGRGNEQFF
TRBJ1-1,NA,NA,TRBV28,TGTGCCAGCAGTTTTTGGGCAACGGAAGCTTTCTTT,CASSFWATEAFF
TRBJ2-6,NA,NA,TRBV30,TGTGCCTGGAGTGTACTCGGGGCTGGGGCCAACGTCCTGACTTTC,CAWSVLGAGANVLTF
TRBJ2-1,TRBD2,NA,TRBV7-6,TGTGCCAGCAGCCTACTAGCGGGGGAGCAGTTCTTC,CASSLLAGEQFF
TRBJ2-7,TRBD1,NA,TRBV6-6,TGTGCCAGCAGACAGGGGCCCTGGGAGCAGTACTTC,CASRQGPWEQYF
TRBJ1-2,NA,NA,TRBV4-1,TGCGCCAGCAGTCCTACAGGGTACTATGGCTACACCTTC,CASSPTGYYGYTF
TRBJ2-1,NA,NA,TRBV6-6,TGTGCCAGCAGTTACTCCCGGCTTGAAGGGGGTGAGCAGTTCTTC,CASSYSRLEGGEQFF
TRBJ1-2,NA,NA,TRBV5-4,TGTGCCAGCAGCTTGGAGGCGGGGAGTAGAAACTATGGCTACACCTTC,CASSLEAGSRNYGYTF
TRBJ1-5,NA,NA,TRBV30,TGTGCAGCGGGAGAGCTTAATCAGCCCCAGCATTTT,CAAGELNQPQHF
TRBJ1-1,TRBD1,NA,TRBV30,TGTGCCTGGAAATCAGGGGGCCAGGGGACTGAAGCTTTCTTT,CAWKSGGQGTEAFF
TRBJ1-2,NA,NA,TRBV27,TGTGCCAGCAGTTCCCAAAAGACTCCCTGGGATGGCTACACCTTC,CASSSQKTPWDGYTF
TRBJ2-5,NA,NA,TRBV27,TGTGCCAGTACCGGGAATGGGGAAGAGACCCAGTACTTC,CASTGNGEETQYF
TRBJ2-5,NA,NA,TRBV6-5,TGTGCCAGCAGAAAGACAGCTTATGAAGAGACCCAGTACTTC,CASRKTAYEETQYF
TRBJ1-1,TRBD1,NA,TRBV6-5,TGTGCCAGCCTAGACCGGGACAGGGGAACTGAAGCTTTCTTT,CASLDRDRGTEAFF
TRBJ2-7,NA,NA,TRBV27,TGTGCCAGCAGTTCCCGCCAAAACATGCTCTACGAGCAGTACTTC,CASSSRQNMLYEQYF
TRBJ2-7,TRBD1,NA,TRBV9,TGTGCCAGCAGCGCGACAGGGGCCGGTGGGGGGAACTACGAGCAGTACTTC,CASSATGAGGGNYEQYF
TRBJ1-3,TRBD1,NA,TRBV9,TGTGCCAGCAGCGTAGGGACAGGCCGCGGAAACACCATATATTTT,CASSVGTGRGNTIYF